A single T cell receptor beta chain is shown here with its context. Authors' methods: For nucleated cells, counts were estimated from reference gene primer amplification. Method: immunoSEQ multiplex PCR; TCRdb's copy keeps in-frame clones and lacks some. V, J and clone size are those of that table, while D and trimming were read from the DNA. The sample lists some 87,000 clones, roughly 80% occurring once. This entry belongs to a study of blood T cell repertoires in COVID-19. Study-level information: COVID-19 samples from acute and convalescent phases originated in the United States, Italy and Spain. PBMCs, B-cell-depleted T cells, or T cells provided the cDNA or gDNA that made up the material.

Germline V CDR1 and CDR2: SGHTA, FQGNSA. V lost 3 bases to trimming and J lost 1 base, with 5 bases between them. CDR3 size: 13 residues. The gene calls are TRBV7-2 and TRBJ2-3; D remains unclear. Material: peripheral blood. This TCR was recovered from an elderly man with active or convalescent COVID-19. CDR3 region: CASSFTGTDTQYF. DNA of the CDR3: TGTGCCAGCAGCTTTACAGGCACAGATACGCAGTATTTT. The variable domain in full, completed from reference TRBV7-2 and TRBJ2-3, reads GAGVSQSPSNKVTEKGKDVELRCDPISGHTALYWYRQSLGQGLEFLIYFQGNSAPDKSGLPSDRFSAERTGGSVSTLTIQRTQQEDSAVYLCASSFTGTDTQYFGPGTRLTVL.